The entry below gives a single T cell receptor beta chain sequence along with its context. A read error may produce the germline difference seen at one junction end. Participants were aged 18 to 89 years from 24 US areas. Grouping used clinical history reported by participants in a survey and questionnaire. Per the authors' pipeline: Amplification of reference gene primers was used by the study to estimate nucleated cell counts. Only in-frame clones appear in the TCRdb table, and some are missing; sequencing was by immunoSEQ multiplex PCR. V and J calls and clone size are those listed in that table; D and trimming were worked out from the DNA. The sample has around 260,000 clones; around 90% are singletons. This sample was taken from a study of blood T cell repertoires in COVID-19. Study details: Samples taken during acute and convalescent COVID-19 were collected in the United States, Italy and Spain.

The sample taken for sequencing was PBMCs or T cells enriched from blood (not recorded which). This receptor was identified in a woman aged 25 to 39 who had recovered from COVID-19.

The CDR3 DNA is TGTGCCAGCAGTTTATTGGGAGGGACTAGCTCCCACGAGCAGTACTTC. This gives the protein CASSLLGGTSSHEQYF. The gene calls are TRBV27 and TRBJ2-7; 9 bases align to TRBD2. Germline values: CDR1 MNHEY, CDR2 SMNVEV (reference sequence). CDR3 length: 16 residues.